What follows describes a single TCR beta chain. No antigen is known for it. This CDR3 spans 17 amino acids. J gave up 0 bases and V 3 bases, and 11 bases lay outside the gene matches. Per germline, CDR1 SGHRS and CDR2 YFSETQ. This sample is part of a study of PD-1 blockade in classical Hodgkin lymphoma. The study's findings and limits: Before treatment, TCR diversity in newly diagnosed patients was reportedly lower than in healthy donors.

Noted time point: newly diagnosed, previously untreated cHL patient sample. Researchers report purifying CD4+ T cells from thawed PBMCs by magnetic negative selection. Sequencing was performed with immunoSEQ multiplex PCR; in TCRdb, only in-frame clones are kept and a portion is missing. The repertoire holds some 34,000 clones, with around 89% as singletons. This clonotype was sampled from a human donor with classical Hodgkin lymphoma. The chain has TRBV5-1 and TRBJ1-1; 7 bases are shared with TRBD1. Specimen: CD4+ T cells from blood. CDR3 DNA: TGCGCCAGCAGCTCAAGACAGGGAAGAGCCATGAACACTGAAGCTTTCTTT. It codes for CASSSRQGRAMNTEAFF.